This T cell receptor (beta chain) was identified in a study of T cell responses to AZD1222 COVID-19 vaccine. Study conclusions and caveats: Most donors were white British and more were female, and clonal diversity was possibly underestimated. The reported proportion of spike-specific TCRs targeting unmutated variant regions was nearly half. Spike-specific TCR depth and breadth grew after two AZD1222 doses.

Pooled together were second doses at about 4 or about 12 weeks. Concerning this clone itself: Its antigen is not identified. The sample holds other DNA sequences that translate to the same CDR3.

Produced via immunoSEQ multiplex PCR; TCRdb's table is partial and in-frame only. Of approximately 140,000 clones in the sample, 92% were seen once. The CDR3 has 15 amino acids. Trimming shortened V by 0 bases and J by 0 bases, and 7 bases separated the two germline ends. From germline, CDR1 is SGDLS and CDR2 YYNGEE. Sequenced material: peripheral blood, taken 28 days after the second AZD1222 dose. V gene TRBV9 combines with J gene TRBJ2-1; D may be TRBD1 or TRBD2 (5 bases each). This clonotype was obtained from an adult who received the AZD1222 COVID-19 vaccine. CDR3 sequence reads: CASSVVGGSYNEQFF. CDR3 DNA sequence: TGTGCCAGCAGCGTAGTTGGGGGCTCCTACAATGAGCAGTTCTTC.